The rows below give T cell receptor beta chains drawn from one sample of a study of regulatory T cells in long-lasting Graves disease. TCRdb fed the multiplex PCR reads into MiXCR, producing one record per CDR3 protein. Of 360,000 or so distinct CDR3 sequences listed, roughly 12% are singletons. The same data also went into a second study, on T cells in Graves' hyperthyroidism and ophthalmopathy.

The material was peripheral blood mononuclear cells (PBMCs), obtained at new diagnosis, from a patient treated with antithyroid drugs. The source is a young woman with Graves disease. The CDR3 runs from the conserved cysteine through the conserved F or W. Each record gives: clone size, J gene, D gene, V gene, CDR3 DNA, CDR3 protein. D genes are given only for firm matches. Size tells how often a clone was seen (once, few, many) or the class of an expanded clone, and some rows leave it out.

size: many; J: TRBJ1-1; D: .; V: TRBV7-9; DNA: TGTGCCAGCAGCCGGACTGGGAACACTGAAGCTTTCTTT; CDR3: CASSRTGNTEAFF
size: many; J: TRBJ2-7; D: .; V: TRBV11-2; DNA: TGTGCCAGCAGCTTACGGGTATGGGACTACGAGCAGTACTTC; CDR3: CASSLRVWDYEQYF
size: many; J: TRBJ2-1; D: .; V: TRBV12-3/TRBV12-4; DNA: TGTGCCAGCAGTTTAAGGGGGGACGTTAAGTACAATGAGCAGTTCTTC; CDR3: CASSLRGDVKYNEQFF
size: many; J: TRBJ1-4; D: .; V: TRBV6-5; DNA: TGTGCCAGCAGTTCCACCTCCCCACAGGTTGAGGATGAAAAACTGTTTTTT; CDR3: CASSSTSPQVEDEKLFF
size: .; J: TRBJ1-4; D: .; V: TRBV7-2; DNA: TGTGCCAGCAGCTTACAAGGGATGATCGGGGAAAAACTGTTTTTT; CDR3: CASSLQGMIGEKLFF
size: many; J: TRBJ1-1; D: TRBD1; V: TRBV4-1; DNA: TGCGCCAGCAGCCAACCCCTCAGGGGGGTGATGAACACTGAAGCTTTCTTT; CDR3: CASSQPLRGVMNTEAFF
size: many; J: TRBJ2-5; D: .; V: TRBV14; DNA: TGTGCCAGCAGCCTTCTAGGGTACCAAGAGACCCAGTACTTC; CDR3: CASSLLGYQETQYF
size: .; J: TRBJ2-3; D: TRBD2; V: TRBV7-8; DNA: TGTGCCAGCAGCTTCCCAGCTAGCGGGGGACGGGCGGTCACAGATACGCAGTATTTT; CDR3: CASSFPASGGRAVTDTQYF
size: .; J: TRBJ2-4; D: .; V: TRBV20-1; DNA: TGCAGTGCCCCTGAAGGGGCGGCCCAACTCATTCAGTACTTC; CDR3: CSAPEGAAQLIQYF
size: .; J: TRBJ2-5; D: .; V: TRBV12-3/TRBV12-4; DNA: TGTGCCAGCAGTTCGAAACATCCTCAAGAGACCCAGTACTTC; CDR3: CASSSKHPQETQYF
size: .; J: TRBJ1-1; D: .; V: TRBV10-3; DNA: TGTGCCATCAGTGAATCTAACAGGGACGGATGGAACACTGAAGCTTTCTTT; CDR3: CAISESNRDGWNTEAFF
size: .; J: TRBJ1-1; D: .; V: TRBV5-1; DNA: TGCGCCAGCAGCTACACCTTACGGCGGCTGTTGAACACTGAAGCTTTCTTT; CDR3: CASSYTLRRLLNTEAFF
size: .; J: TRBJ1-1; D: .; V: TRBV19; DNA: TGTGCCAGCACGCGGGCGGGTCGGGGGGGCACTGAAGCTTTCTTT; CDR3: CASTRAGRGGTEAFF
size: many; J: TRBJ1-6; D: TRBD1; V: TRBV15; DNA: TGTGCCACCAGCAGAGAGGGACAGAATAATTCACCCCTCCACTTT; CDR3: CATSREGQNNSPLHF
size: few; J: TRBJ2-7; D: TRBD2; V: TRBV27; DNA: TGTGCCAGCAGTAACCCTAGCGGGAGGGCCGGGGAGCAGTACTTC; CDR3: CASSNPSGRAGEQYF
size: many; J: TRBJ2-3; D: .; V: TRBV7-6; DNA: TGTGCCAGCAGCCTCCTGTTCCCTACTAGCACAGATACGCAGTATTTT; CDR3: CASSLLFPTSTDTQYF
size: .; J: TRBJ1-2; D: .; V: TRBV13; DNA: TGTGCCAGCAGCCTCAACCCCTACTATGGCTACACCTTC; CDR3: CASSLNPYYGYTF
size: few; J: TRBJ2-3; D: .; V: TRBV19; DNA: TGTGCCAGTAGTGACATTTTGATCAAGGATACGCAGTATTTT; CDR3: CASSDILIKDTQYF
size: few; J: TRBJ1-5; D: .; V: TRBV6-1; DNA: TGTGCCAGTGGGACACCCTATAGCAATCAGCCCCAGCATTTT; CDR3: CASGTPYSNQPQHF
size: many; J: TRBJ2-3; D: .; V: TRBV24-1; DNA: TGTGCCACCAGTGATCCGACCTACACAGATACGCAGTATTTT; CDR3: CATSDPTYTDTQYF
size: many; J: TRBJ2-1; D: .; V: TRBV7-2; DNA: TGTGCCAGCACCCTTTACGGGCGGTTCTTCGGGTCCTACAATGAGCAGTTCTTC; CDR3: CASTLYGRFFGSYNEQFF
size: many; J: TRBJ1-2; D: .; V: TRBV7-2; DNA: TGTGCCAGCGGACCTTTTCGGGGAGGACGCTACACCTTC; CDR3: CASGPFRGGRYTF
size: many; J: TRBJ1-1; D: .; V: TRBV20-1; DNA: TGCAGTGCTAGTGTTCGCCCCGGGGACACTGAAGCTTTCTTT; CDR3: CSASVRPGDTEAFF
size: once; J: TRBJ2-7; D: .; V: TRBV5-1; DNA: TGCGCCGGCAGCTTGATGAGTTGGGGCTCCTACGAGCAGTACTTC; CDR3: CAGSLMSWGSYEQYF
size: .; J: TRBJ2-3; D: .; V: TRBV20-1; DNA: TGCAGTGCTAGAGATCGGGGGCCCACAGATACGCAGTATTTT; CDR3: CSARDRGPTDTQYF
size: many; J: TRBJ2-3; D: TRBD2; V: TRBV6-2/TRBV6-3; DNA: TGTGCCAGCGAAGGGACTAGCGGGGTCACAGATACGCAGTATTTT; CDR3: CASEGTSGVTDTQYF
size: .; J: TRBJ1-1; D: .; V: TRBV11-2; DNA: TGTGCCAGCAGCGGACCACGGGGTCAGCTAACAATGAACACTGAAGCTTTCTTT; CDR3: CASSGPRGQLTMNTEAFF
size: many; J: TRBJ1-2; D: .; V: TRBV7-2; DNA: TGTGCCAGCATTCCCGGCAGGGCTAACTATGGCTACACCTTC; CDR3: CASIPGRANYGYTF
size: .; J: TRBJ1-2; D: .; V: TRBV6-5; DNA: TGTGCCAGCAGTTACTCGCCGGGAGCCGGGGGTGGCTACACCTTC; CDR3: CASSYSPGAGGGYTF
size: many; J: TRBJ1-1; D: .; V: TRBV3-1; DNA: TGTGCCAGCAGCCAAGATCCGATCAGGTCCGGCTCTAACACTGAAGCTTTCTTT; CDR3: CASSQDPIRSGSNTEAFF
size: many; J: TRBJ2-1; D: TRBD2; V: TRBV12-3/TRBV12-4; DNA: TGTGCCAGCAGTTTGTGGGGGGGCTCCTACAATGAGCAGTTCTTC; CDR3: CASSLWGGSYNEQFF
size: many; J: TRBJ2-4; D: .; V: TRBV30; DNA: TGTGCCTGGACCCCAGGGATAGCCAAAAACATTCAGTACTTC; CDR3: CAWTPGIAKNIQYF
size: many; J: TRBJ2-3; D: TRBD2; V: TRBV20-1; DNA: TGCACCGCCGTCCCGGCGGGGGTGGTAGATACGCAGTATTTT; CDR3: CTAVPAGVVDTQYF
size: many; J: TRBJ1-1; D: .; V: TRBV12-3/TRBV12-4; DNA: TGTGCCAGCAGTTTAGATGCCAACACTGAAGCTTTCTTT; CDR3: CASSLDANTEAFF
size: few; J: TRBJ2-1; D: .; V: TRBV6-1; DNA: TGTGCCAGCAGTCTAACAGGTGGAAGTAATGAGCAGTTCTTC; CDR3: CASSLTGGSNEQFF
size: many; J: TRBJ1-5; D: TRBD1; V: TRBV29-1; DNA: TGCAGCGTTCGGACAGGGGAGGGGCATCAGCCCCAGCATTTT; CDR3: CSVRTGEGHQPQHF
size: many; J: TRBJ1-1; D: TRBD1; V: TRBV19; DNA: TGTGCCAGTCGCCCAGGGGGAGCCGAAGCTTTCTTT; CDR3: CASRPGGAEAFF
size: few; J: TRBJ1-1; D: .; V: TRBV20-1; DNA: TGCAGTGCTAGGTTGGGGTTCACTGAAGCTTTCTTT; CDR3: CSARLGFTEAFF
size: many; J: TRBJ2-1; D: .; V: TRBV2; DNA: TGTGCCAGCAGGATGCCCCCTCGGGATGAGCAGTTCTTC; CDR3: CASRMPPRDEQFF
size: few; J: TRBJ1-1; D: .; V: TRBV27; DNA: TGTGCCAGCAGTTTTGTCGGGGGCTCCACTGAAGCTTTCTTT; CDR3: CASSFVGGSTEAFF
size: many; J: TRBJ1-2; D: .; V: TRBV19; DNA: TGTGCCAGTAGTATGACCTGGGCAGGGGAAGTGTACTATGGCTACACCTTC; CDR3: CASSMTWAGEVYYGYTF
size: many; J: TRBJ2-2; D: .; V: TRBV18; DNA: TGTGCCAGCTCACCAGTCCCGGGGGCCGGGGAGCTGTTTTTT; CDR3: CASSPVPGAGELFF
size: many; J: TRBJ1-5; D: .; V: TRBV24-1; DNA: TGTGCCACCAGTGATACCACCGGGGGCTCGACCCAGCATTTT; CDR3: CATSDTTGGSTQHF
size: many; J: TRBJ1-4; D: .; V: TRBV7-9; DNA: TGTGCCAGCAGCTTAGCTGTAGGGTTCCTGACTAATGAAAAACTGTTTTTT; CDR3: CASSLAVGFLTNEKLFF
size: .; J: TRBJ1-3; D: .; V: TRBV12-3/TRBV12-4; DNA: TGTGCCAGCAGTTTTCGAACAGGCGGAAACACCATATATTTT; CDR3: CASSFRTGGNTIYF